One T cell receptor (beta chain) is described in this entry. Antigen unknown. Some clones are missing from TCRdb's copy, which holds only in-frame ones; the method was immunoSEQ multiplex PCR. The data contain approximately 160,000 clones, approximately 93% of them seen just once; the ten biggest clones take up about 0.9%. The ends were cut back, 7 bases at V and 2 bases at J, with 12 bases in the middle. The germline CDR1 and CDR2 sequences are MNHEY and SVGAGI. This CDR3 contains 15 residues. The sample is drawn from a study of T cell responses to AZD1222 COVID-19 vaccine. Study observations and caveats: Distributed over spike, vaccine-associated CD4 TCRs predominated at 160-218 and 743-854. Targets within unmutated variant regions were reportedly found for nearly half of spike-specific TCRs. Seropositive AZD1222 recipients at baseline numbered only five or six. White British people made up most donors, females outnumbered males, and clonal diversity was possibly underestimated.

The input for sequencing was peripheral blood, taken on day 0 of AZD1222 vaccination. This clonotype originated in an adult in good health. The gene calls are TRBV6-5 and TRBJ2-6, with a possible D match to TRBD1 (5 bases). The CDR3 DNA reads TGTGCCAGCACAGGGAATCTGGCTGGGGCCAACGTCCTGACTTTC. Protein sequence: CASTGNLAGANVLTF.